This T cell receptor (beta chain) was identified during a study of control samples from healthy donors and cancer patients. This clone appeared a few times. Libraries were prepared by immunoSEQ multiplex PCR; TCRdb keeps only in-frame clonotypes and omits some of them. This table holds about 28,000 clones, around 80% found once. The ends were cut back, 6 bases at V and 7 bases at J, with 13 bases in the middle. Germline V gives CDR1 MNHEY, CDR2 SVGAGI. The CDR3 has 13 residues. The clonotype was recovered from a man aged 60 to 75 with head and neck cancer. The sample consisted of PBMCs. This chain links TRBV6-5 with TRBJ2-1; possibly TRBD1 for D (5 bases). CDR3 sequence: CASRMLRGNEQFF. For the CDR3, the DNA is TGTGCCAGCAGAATGCTAAGGGGTAATGAGCAGTTCTTC.